This TCR beta chain was retrieved from a study of blood T cell repertoires in COVID-19. Study details: The analysed material was cDNA or gDNA that came from T cells, B-cell-depleted T cells, or PBMCs.

Trimming removed 8 bases from V and 7 bases from J; junction bases left unmatched: 10. This CDR3 comprises 13 residues. Clones were sequenced by immunoSEQ multiplex PCR, and TCRdb holds only the in-frame ones, with some missing. The table shows some 200,000 clones, with roughly 80% occurring only once. This chain connects TRBV12-3 or TRBV12-4 to TRBJ2-5, with 7 bases that match TRBD1. Input material: peripheral blood. This TCR came from a human donor with acute or convalescent COVID-19. The donor label of this sample is uncertain. This CDR3 is CASQPGGTGTQYF. The DNA for the CDR3 is TGTGCCAGCCAGCCAGGGGGTACGGGGACCCAGTACTTC.